Below are 18 T cell receptor beta chains sequenced from a single sample in a study of T cells after posttransplantation cyclophosphamide. Only in-frame clones appear in the TCRdb table, and some are missing; sequencing was by immunoSEQ multiplex PCR. The sample shows roughly 19,000 clones, about nine tenths of them seen only once. Busulfan-fludarabine conditioning, marrow transplant, and cyclophosphamide on days +3 and +4 were administered. Here the sequenced sample was PBMCs, taken after allogeneic stem cell transplant with posttransplant cyclophosphamide. Receptors were obtained from a female patient in her forties or fifties who received an allogeneic stem cell transplant from a related donor, was CMV-positive, and had no GVHD. The graft donor may have given rise to some T cells.

This clone was recorded only once. The V call is TRBV27, the J call TRBJ2-2; maybe TRBD2 (6 bases). The CDR3 spans 15 residues. The V end lost 4 bases, the J end lost 4 bases, and 13 bases lay between the germline ends. CDR1 and CDR2 from the germline V gene are MNHEY and SMNVEV (reference sequence). Here the CDR3 DNA reads TGTGCCAGCAGTTCAGGGTCTAGCGTCACCGGGGAGCTGTTTTTT. Protein sequence: CASSSGSSVTGELFF.

This chain uses TRBV6-1 with TRBJ1-1; D gene ambiguous. Germline V gene lookup returns CDR1 MNHNS and CDR2 SASEGT. V was trimmed by 2 bases and J by 0 bases, leaving 10 bases between them. The CDR3 is 15 residues long. Here the CDR3 DNA reads TGTGCCAGCAGTGAAATGAGGAGCATGAACACTGAAGCTTTCTTT. Its protein product is CASSEMRSMNTEAFF.

The J gene is TRBJ2-7, the V gene TRBV11-1; D might be TRBD1 (5 bases). This CDR3 is built from 14 residues. V was cut by 5 bases and J by 4 bases, with 15 bases left in between. Germline loops: CDR1 SGHAT, CDR2 FQDESV (reference sequence). The CDR3 sequence: CASSLTAISYEQYF. In nucleotides, the CDR3 is TGTGCCAGCAGCCTGACAGCCATCTCTTACGAGCAGTACTTC.

This rearrangement joins TRBV11-2 to TRBJ1-2; 7 bases align to TRBD1. Germline V CDR1 and CDR2: SGHAT, FQNNGV. CDR3 length: 15 residues. V lost 0 bases and J lost 4; bases outside the gene matches: 5. CDR3 bases: TGTGCCAGCAGCTTAGATCTAGGGGGCGTCTATGGCTACACCTTC. It translates to CASSLDLGGVYGYTF.

The chain combines TRBV7-8 with TRBJ2-3; maybe TRBD2 (6 bases). The germline V and J ends were trimmed by 5 bases and 4 bases, with 22 bases remaining between them. The V gene's germline CDR1 is SGHVS and CDR2 FQNEAQ. The CDR3 runs to 17 residues. The CDR3 reads CASSPPTLSGVSDTQYF. The CDR3 DNA is TGTGCCAGCAGCCCTCCTACTCTATCGGGAGTGTCAGATACGCAGTATTTT.

V usage is TRBV18 and J usage is TRBJ1-5; 9 nucleotides match TRBD1. The J segment lost 7 bases and the V segment lost 3 bases, leaving 4 bases of the junction unmatched. The CDR3 runs to 14 residues. Germline V gene sequence: CDR1 KGHSH, CDR2 LQKENI. The CDR3 loop is CASSPRQGEQPQHF. The DNA of the CDR3 is TGTGCCAGCTCACCGCGACAGGGGGAGCAGCCCCAGCATTTT.

V gene TRBV7-9 combines with J gene TRBJ1-3; perhaps TRBD1 as D (6 bases). Trimming removed 5 bases from V and 2 bases from J, with 10 bases in between. The germline V gene encodes CDR1 SEHNR and CDR2 FQNEAQ (reference sequence). The CDR3 totals 14 residues. CDR3: CASSRTVAGNTIYF. The CDR3 DNA follows: TGTGCCAGCAGCAGGACAGTAGCTGGAAACACCATATATTTT. The complete variable domain, with remaining parts taken from reference TRBV7-9 and TRBJ1-3, reads DTGVSQNPRHKITKRGQNVTFRCDPISEHNRLYWYRQTLGQGPEFLTYFQNEAQLEKSRLLSDRFSAERPKGSFSTLEIQRTEQGDSAMYLCASSRTVAGNTIYFGEGSWLTVV.

This rearrangement joins TRBV6-6 to TRBJ2-2, with no clear D. Germline V lookup: CDR1 MNHNY, CDR2 SVGAGI (reference sequence). Trimming removed 5 bases at V and 2 bases at J, with 9 bases between. The CDR3 extends over 14 amino acids. DNA for the CDR3: TGTGCCAGCAGTCTCTCAACTAACACCGGGGAGCTGTTTTTT. Protein sequence: CASSLSTNTGELFF.

The rearrangement links TRBV29-1 to TRBJ2-2; D might be TRBD2 (5 bases). The V end lost 7 bases, the J end lost 0 bases, and 12 bases lay between the germline ends. In germline, CDR1 is SQVTM, CDR2 ANQGSEA. The CDR3 extends over 14 amino acids. The CDR3 protein is CSGRPGTNTGELFF. CDR3 sequence (DNA): TGCAGCGGCCGGCCGGGAACGAACACCGGGGAGCTGTTTTTT.

The V gene is TRBV7-6, the J gene TRBJ2-7; D is possibly TRBD2 (6 bases). Germline CDR1 is SGHVS and CDR2 is FNYEAQ. V gave up 2 bases and J gave up 5 bases, with 19 bases separating them. The CDR3 consists of 16 residues. In nucleotides, the CDR3 is TGTGCCAGCAGCTTAAGCCCCGGCGGCGGGATTGACGAGCAGTACTTC. Encoded protein: CASSLSPGGGIDEQYF.

The chain uses TRBV6-1 and TRBJ2-5, with D perhaps TRBD1 (5 bases). CDR1 MNHNS and CDR2 SASEGT come from the germline V gene. The CDR3 is made up of 15 amino acids. V was pared by 0 bases and J by 2 bases, with 10 bases between. The chain's CDR3 is CASSEANRKQETQYF. The CDR3 nucleotides are TGTGCCAGCAGTGAAGCGAACAGGAAACAAGAGACCCAGTACTTC.

This clone was found once. The CDR3 sequence: CASSSRTGGYNEQFF. The CDR3 DNA reads TGTGCCAGCAGCTCAAGGACAGGGGGCTACAATGAGCAGTTCTTC. V and J are TRBV7-6 and TRBJ2-1, with 10 bases lining up with TRBD1. Germline CDR1 reads SGHVS; CDR2 reads FNYEAQ. V was clipped by 4 bases and J by 3 bases; unmatched bases: 3. The CDR3 has 15 residues.

V gene TRBV9 combines with J gene TRBJ2-7; no clear D. Germline loops: CDR1 SGDLS, CDR2 YYNGEE. V dropped 0 bases and J dropped 4 bases, with 14 bases sitting between them. The CDR3 sequence is 15 residues long. The DNA of the CDR3 is TGTGCCAGCAGCGTAGATCCAGCGCTCTTATACGAGCAGTACTTC. Translation gives CASSVDPALLYEQYF.

The chain has TRBV4-3 and TRBJ2-1; 13 positions match TRBD2. The CDR3 extends over 16 amino acids. Germline values: CDR1 LGHNA, CDR2 YSLEER. V gave up 3 bases and J gave up 9 bases; unmatched junction bases: 8. The DNA for the CDR3 is TGCGCCAGCAGCCACCGGGGGACTAGCGGGAAGGGTGAGCAGTTCTTC. This translates into CASSHRGTSGKGEQFF.

This chain joins TRBV7-9 and TRBJ2-1; 13 bases line up with TRBD2. This CDR3 has 15 amino acids. Trimming took 5 bases from V and 2 from J; bases not matched to a gene: 0. Germline values: CDR1 SEHNR, CDR2 FQNEAQ (reference sequence). CDR3 in DNA: TGTGCCAGCAGCGGGACTAGCGGGACCTACAATGAGCAGTTCTTC. It specifies CASSGTSGTYNEQFF.

The V and J genes are TRBV10-3 and TRBJ2-7, with 16 bases that match TRBD2. V gave up 9 bases and J gave up 7 bases; unmatched junction bases: 6. The CDR3 sequence is 14 residues long. CDR1 and CDR2 (germline): ENHRY, SYGVKD. In DNA, the CDR3 is TGTGCCATGAGAGGGACTAGCGGGAGGGGGGAGCAGTACTTC. As protein: CAMRGTSGRGEQYF.

The genes are TRBV7-9 and TRBJ2-7, with 13 bases aligning to TRBD2. This CDR3 comprises 16 residues. The J segment lost 0 bases and the V segment lost 5 bases, leaving 4 bases of the junction unmatched. Per germline, CDR1 SEHNR and CDR2 FQNEAQ (reference sequence). Here the CDR3 DNA reads TGTGCCAGCAGCCATCGGACTAGCGGGAGCTCCTACGAGCAGTACTTC. This gives the protein CASSHRTSGSSYEQYF.

The V gene is TRBV13, the J gene TRBJ2-1; 15 bases match TRBD2. Germline trimming cut 2 bases from V and 5 bases from J; bases unmatched to any gene: 7. This CDR3 is built from 18 residues. The germline CDR1 and CDR2 sequences are PRHDT and FYEKMQ (reference sequence). The CDR3 DNA reads TGTGCCAGCAGCTTACTCTGGACTAGCGGGAGGGCCGACAATGAGCAGTTCTTC. Its protein is CASSLLWTSGRADNEQFF.